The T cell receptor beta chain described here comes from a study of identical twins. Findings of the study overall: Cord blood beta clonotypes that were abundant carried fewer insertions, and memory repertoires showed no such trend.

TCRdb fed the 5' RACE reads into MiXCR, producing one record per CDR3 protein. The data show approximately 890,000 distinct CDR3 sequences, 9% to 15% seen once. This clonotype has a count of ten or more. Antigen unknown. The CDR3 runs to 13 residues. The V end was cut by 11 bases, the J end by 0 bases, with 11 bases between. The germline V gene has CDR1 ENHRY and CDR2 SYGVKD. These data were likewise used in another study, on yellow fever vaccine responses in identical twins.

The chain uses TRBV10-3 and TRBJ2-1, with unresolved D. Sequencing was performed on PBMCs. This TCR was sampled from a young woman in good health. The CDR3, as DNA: TGTGCCGTCCGACAAAACTCCTACAATGAGCAGTTCTTC. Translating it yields CAVRQNSYNEQFF.